This TCR beta chain originates from a study of T cell repertoires in cytomegalovirus infection. Study summary: Alongside well-studied HLA-B-restricted CMV epitopes, recently identified HLA-C-restricted CMV epitopes were also used. The public TCR beta signatures pointed to both CMV infection and matching HLA type.

Ten or more counts support this clonotype. The antigen is undetermined. Study-wide results and caveats: Carriers of CMV and the relevant HLA type were discriminated by public TCR beta frequency. Dominant in the ex vivo response were TCR beta clonotypes restricted by HLA-C and specific for CMV.

TCRdb reprocessed the reads via MiXCR and lists one record per CDR3 protein. The sample lists around 300,000 distinct CDR3 sequences, around 25% occurring once. This TCR was recovered from a human donor in good health (CMV status not recorded). Some clones in this sample may be carry-over from other donors' samples. This specimen was cultured PBMCs, taken from culture after CMV antigen stimulation.

This CDR3 reads CASSFGQAGATGELFF. The CDR3 DNA follows: TGTGCCAGCAGCTTTGGTCAAGCGGGGGCCACCGGGGAGCTGTTTTTT. The rearrangement joins TRBV11-3 to TRBJ2-2, with 8 bases fitting TRBD2. The germline CDR1 and CDR2 sequences are SGHNT and YENEEA. This CDR3 has 16 residues. With V trimmed by 3 bases and J by 4 bases, 7 bases remained unmatched.